This T cell receptor beta chain was obtained from a study of blood T cell repertoires in COVID-19. Germline V gene lookup returns CDR1 MDHEN and CDR2 SYDVKM. This CDR3 is built from 15 residues. Trimming removed 6 bases at V and 0 bases at J, with 14 bases between. Sequencing used immunoSEQ multiplex PCR; TCRdb keeps in-frame clones, though not all of them. The sample lists about 230,000 clones; over 80% were seen once. The origin of this receptor is a woman in her 70s with active or convalescent COVID-19. The gene calls are TRBV28 and TRBJ2-5; a possible D gene is TRBD1 (6 bases). Material: peripheral blood. The CDR3 DNA reads as TGTGCCAGCAGACGGAAAGGGGGATACCAAGAGACCCAGTACTTC. Residues: CASRRKGGYQETQYF.